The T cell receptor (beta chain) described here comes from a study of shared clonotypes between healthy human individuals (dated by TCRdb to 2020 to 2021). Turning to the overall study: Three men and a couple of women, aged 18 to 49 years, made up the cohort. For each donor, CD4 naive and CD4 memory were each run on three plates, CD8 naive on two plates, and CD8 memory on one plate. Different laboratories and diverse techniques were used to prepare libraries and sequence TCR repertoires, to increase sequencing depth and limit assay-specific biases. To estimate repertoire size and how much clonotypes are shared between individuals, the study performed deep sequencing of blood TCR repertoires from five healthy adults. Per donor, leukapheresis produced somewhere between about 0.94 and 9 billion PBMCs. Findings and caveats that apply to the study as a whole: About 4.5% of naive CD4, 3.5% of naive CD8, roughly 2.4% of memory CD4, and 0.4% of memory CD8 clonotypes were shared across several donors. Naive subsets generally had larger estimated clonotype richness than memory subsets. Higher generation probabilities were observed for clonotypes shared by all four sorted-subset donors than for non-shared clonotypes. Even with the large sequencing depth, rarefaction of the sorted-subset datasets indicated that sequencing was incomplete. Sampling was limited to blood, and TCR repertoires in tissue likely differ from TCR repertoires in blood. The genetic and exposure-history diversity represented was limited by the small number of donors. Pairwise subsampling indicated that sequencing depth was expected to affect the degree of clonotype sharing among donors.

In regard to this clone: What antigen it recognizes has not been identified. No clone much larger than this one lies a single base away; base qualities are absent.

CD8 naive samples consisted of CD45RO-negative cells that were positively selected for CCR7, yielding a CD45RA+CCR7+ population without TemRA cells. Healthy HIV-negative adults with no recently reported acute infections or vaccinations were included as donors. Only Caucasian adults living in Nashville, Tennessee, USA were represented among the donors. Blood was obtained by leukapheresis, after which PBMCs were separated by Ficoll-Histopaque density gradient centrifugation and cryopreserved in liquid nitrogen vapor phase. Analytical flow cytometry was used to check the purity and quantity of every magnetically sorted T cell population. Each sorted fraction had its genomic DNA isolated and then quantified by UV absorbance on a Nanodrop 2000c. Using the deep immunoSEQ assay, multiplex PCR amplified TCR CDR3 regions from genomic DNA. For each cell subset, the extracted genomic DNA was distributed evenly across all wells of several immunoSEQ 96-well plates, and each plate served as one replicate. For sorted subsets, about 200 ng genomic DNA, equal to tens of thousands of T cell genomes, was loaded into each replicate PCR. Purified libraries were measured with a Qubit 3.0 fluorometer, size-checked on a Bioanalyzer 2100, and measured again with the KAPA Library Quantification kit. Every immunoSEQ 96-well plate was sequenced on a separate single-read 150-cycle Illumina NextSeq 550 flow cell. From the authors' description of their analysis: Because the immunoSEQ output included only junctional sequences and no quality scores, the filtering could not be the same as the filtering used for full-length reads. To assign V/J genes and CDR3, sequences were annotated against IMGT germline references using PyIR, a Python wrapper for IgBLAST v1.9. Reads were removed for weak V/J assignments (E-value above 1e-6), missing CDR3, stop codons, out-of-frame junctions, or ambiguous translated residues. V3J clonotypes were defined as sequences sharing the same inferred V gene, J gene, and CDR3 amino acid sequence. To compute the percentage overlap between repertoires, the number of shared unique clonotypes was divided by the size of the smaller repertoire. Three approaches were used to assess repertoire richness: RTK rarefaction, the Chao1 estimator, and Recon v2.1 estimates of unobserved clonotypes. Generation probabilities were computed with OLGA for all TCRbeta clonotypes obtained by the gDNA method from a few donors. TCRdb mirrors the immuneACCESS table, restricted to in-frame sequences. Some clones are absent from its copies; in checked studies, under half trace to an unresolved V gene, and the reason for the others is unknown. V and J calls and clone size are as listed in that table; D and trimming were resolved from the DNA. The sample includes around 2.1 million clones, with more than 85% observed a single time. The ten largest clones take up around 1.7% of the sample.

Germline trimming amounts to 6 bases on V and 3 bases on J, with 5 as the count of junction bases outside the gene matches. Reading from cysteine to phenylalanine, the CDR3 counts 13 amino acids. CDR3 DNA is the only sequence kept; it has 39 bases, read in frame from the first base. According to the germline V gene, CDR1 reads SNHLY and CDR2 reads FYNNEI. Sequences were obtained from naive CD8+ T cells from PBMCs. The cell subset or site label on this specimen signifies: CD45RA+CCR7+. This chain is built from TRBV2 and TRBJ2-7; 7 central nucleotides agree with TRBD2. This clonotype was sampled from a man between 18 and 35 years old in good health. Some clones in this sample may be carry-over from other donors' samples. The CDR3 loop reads CASRGGTNYEQYF. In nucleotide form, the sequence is TGTGCCAGCAGGGGGGGGACTAACTACGAGCAGTACTTC.